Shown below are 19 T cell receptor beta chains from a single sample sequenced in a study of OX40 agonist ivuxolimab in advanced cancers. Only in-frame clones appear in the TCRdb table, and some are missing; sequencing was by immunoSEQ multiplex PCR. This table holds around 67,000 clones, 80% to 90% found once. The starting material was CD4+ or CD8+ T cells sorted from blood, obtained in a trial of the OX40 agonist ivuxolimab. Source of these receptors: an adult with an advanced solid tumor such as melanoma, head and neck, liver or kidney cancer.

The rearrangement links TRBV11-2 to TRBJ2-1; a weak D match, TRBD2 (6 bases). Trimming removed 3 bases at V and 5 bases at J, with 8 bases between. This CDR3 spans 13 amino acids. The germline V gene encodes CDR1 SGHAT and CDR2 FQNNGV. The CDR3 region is CASSLGLNNEQFF. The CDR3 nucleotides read TGTGCCAGCAGCTTGGGACTTAACAATGAGCAGTTCTTC.

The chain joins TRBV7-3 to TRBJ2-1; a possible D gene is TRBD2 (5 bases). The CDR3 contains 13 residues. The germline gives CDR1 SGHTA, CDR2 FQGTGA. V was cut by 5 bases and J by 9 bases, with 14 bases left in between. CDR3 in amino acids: CASSGSRGGEQFF. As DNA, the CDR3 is TGTGCCAGCAGCGGAAGTCGGGGTGGTGAGCAGTTCTTC. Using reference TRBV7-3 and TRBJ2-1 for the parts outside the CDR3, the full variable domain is GAGVSQTPSNKVTEKGKYVELRCDPISGHTALYWYRQSLGQGPEFLIYFQGTGAADDSGLPNDRFFAVRPEGSVSTLKIQRTERGDSAVYLCASSGSRGGEQFFGPGTRLTVL.

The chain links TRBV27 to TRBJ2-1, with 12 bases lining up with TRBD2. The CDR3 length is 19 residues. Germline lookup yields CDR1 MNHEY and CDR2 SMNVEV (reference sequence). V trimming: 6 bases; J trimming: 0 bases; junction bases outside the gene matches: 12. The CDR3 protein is CASRPRMTSGGHSYNEQFF. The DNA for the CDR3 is TGTGCCAGCAGGCCTAGAATGACTAGCGGGGGTCACTCCTACAATGAGCAGTTCTTC.

CDR3 in amino acids: CASNAQGGNQPQHF. As DNA, the CDR3 is TGTGCCAGCAACGCACAGGGAGGCAATCAGCCCCAGCATTTT. J is TRBJ1-5 and V is TRBV6-1, with a tentative D call TRBD1 (6 bases). V lost 7 bases and J lost 2, with 12 bases in between. This CDR3 is built from 14 residues. Germline CDR1 and CDR2: MNHNS and SASEGT.

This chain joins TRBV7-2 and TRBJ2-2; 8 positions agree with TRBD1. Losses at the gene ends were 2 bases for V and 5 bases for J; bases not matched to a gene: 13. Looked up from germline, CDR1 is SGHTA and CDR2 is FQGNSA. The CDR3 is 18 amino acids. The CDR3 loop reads CASSLYGGRGRWTGELFF. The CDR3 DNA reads TGTGCCAGCAGCTTATACGGGGGCAGGGGGCGGTGGACCGGGGAGCTGTTTTTT.

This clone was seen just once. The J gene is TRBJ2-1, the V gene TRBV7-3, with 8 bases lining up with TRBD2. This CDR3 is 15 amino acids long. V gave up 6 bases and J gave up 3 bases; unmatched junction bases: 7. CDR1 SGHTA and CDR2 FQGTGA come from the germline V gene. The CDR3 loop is CASSSGGAGYNEQFF. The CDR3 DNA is TGTGCCAGCAGTTCCGGGGGGGCCGGCTACAATGAGCAGTTCTTC.

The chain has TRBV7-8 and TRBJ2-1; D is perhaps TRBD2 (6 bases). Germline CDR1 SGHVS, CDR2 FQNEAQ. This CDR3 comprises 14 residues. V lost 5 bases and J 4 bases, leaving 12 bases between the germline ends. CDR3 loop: CASSGGTVYNEQFF. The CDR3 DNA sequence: TGTGCCAGCAGCGGAGGGACGGTATACAATGAGCAGTTCTTC.

CDR3 coding DNA: TGTGCCAGCAGCTTGGTGGGGGCTAATGAAAAACTGTTTTTT. It is translated as CASSLVGANEKLFF. The rearrangement uses TRBV5-4 and TRBJ1-4; D possibly corresponds to TRBD1 (5 bases). V was cut by 0 bases and J by 3 bases, with 6 bases left in between. The CDR3 has 14 residues. Germline assignment: CDR1 SGHNT and CDR2 YYREEE (reference sequence).

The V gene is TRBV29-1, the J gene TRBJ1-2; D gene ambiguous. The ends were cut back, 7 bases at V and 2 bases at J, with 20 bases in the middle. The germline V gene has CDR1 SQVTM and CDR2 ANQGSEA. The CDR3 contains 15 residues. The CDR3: CSGAGEVGINYGYTF. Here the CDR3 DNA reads TGCAGCGGGGCGGGTGAGGTGGGGATCAACTATGGCTACACCTTC.

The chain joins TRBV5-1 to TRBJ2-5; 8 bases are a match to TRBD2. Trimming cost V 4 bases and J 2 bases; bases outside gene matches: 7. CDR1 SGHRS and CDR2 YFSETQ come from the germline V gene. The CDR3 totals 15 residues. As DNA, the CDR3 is TGCGCCAGCAGCGCCCGGGGGGGTCTTCAAGAGACCCAGTACTTC. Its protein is CASSARGGLQETQYF.

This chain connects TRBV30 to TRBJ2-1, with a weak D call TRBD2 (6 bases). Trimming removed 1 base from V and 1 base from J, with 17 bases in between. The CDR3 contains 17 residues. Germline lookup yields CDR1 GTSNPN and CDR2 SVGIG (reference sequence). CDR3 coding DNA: TGTGCCTGGAGTGGGAGACTCAACGCGGGGTCCTACAATGAGCAGTTCTTC. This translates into CAWSGRLNAGSYNEQFF.

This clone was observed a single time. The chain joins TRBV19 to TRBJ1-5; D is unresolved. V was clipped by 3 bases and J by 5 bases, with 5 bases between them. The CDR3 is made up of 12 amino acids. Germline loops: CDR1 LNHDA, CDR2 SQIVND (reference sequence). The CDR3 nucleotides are TGTGCCAGTAGTATTCAATATCAGCCCCAGCATTTT. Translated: CASSIQYQPQHF.

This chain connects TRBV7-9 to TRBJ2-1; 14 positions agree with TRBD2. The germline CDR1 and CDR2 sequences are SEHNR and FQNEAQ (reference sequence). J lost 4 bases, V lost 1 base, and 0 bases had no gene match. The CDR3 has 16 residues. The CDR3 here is CASSLGLAGGYNEQFF. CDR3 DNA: TGTGCCAGCAGCTTAGGACTAGCGGGGGGGTACAATGAGCAGTTCTTC.

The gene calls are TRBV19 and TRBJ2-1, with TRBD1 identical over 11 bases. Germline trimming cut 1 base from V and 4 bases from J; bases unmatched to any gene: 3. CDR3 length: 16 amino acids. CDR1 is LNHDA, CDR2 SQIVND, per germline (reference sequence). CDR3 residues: CASSIVGTGGYNEQFF. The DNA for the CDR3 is TGTGCCAGTAGTATAGTAGGGACAGGGGGGTACAATGAGCAGTTCTTC.

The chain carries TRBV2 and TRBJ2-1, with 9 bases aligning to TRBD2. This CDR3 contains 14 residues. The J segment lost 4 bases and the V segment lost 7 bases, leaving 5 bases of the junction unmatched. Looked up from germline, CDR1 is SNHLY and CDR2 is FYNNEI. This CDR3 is CASKLAGEYNEQFF. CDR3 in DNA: TGTGCCAGCAAGTTAGCGGGAGAGTACAATGAGCAGTTCTTC.

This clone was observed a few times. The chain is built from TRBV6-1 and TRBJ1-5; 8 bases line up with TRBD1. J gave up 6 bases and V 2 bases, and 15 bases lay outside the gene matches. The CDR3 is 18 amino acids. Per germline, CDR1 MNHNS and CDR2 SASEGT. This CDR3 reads CASSEWTPGQASPQPQHF. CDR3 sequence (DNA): TGTGCCAGCAGTGAATGGACCCCGGGACAGGCTTCCCCTCAGCCCCAGCATTTT.

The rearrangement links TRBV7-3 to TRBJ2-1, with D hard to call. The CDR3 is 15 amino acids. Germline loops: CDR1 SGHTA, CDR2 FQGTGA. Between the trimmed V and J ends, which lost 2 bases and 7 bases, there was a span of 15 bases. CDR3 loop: CASSLARPKPNEQFF. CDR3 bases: TGTGCCAGCAGCTTAGCGCGGCCTAAACCAAATGAGCAGTTCTTC. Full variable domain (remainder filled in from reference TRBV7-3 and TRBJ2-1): GAGVSQTPSNKVTEKGKYVELRCDPISGHTALYWYRQSLGQGPEFLIYFQGTGAADDSGLPNDRFFAVRPEGSVSTLKIQRTERGDSAVYLCASSLARPKPNEQFFGPGTRLTVL.

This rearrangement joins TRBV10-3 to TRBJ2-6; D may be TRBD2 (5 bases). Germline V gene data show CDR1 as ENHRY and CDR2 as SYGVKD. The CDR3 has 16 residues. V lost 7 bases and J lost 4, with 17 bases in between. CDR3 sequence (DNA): TGTGCCATCAACGGAGGAGGACTGATAGGGGCCAACGTCCTGACTTTC. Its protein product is CAINGGGLIGANVLTF.

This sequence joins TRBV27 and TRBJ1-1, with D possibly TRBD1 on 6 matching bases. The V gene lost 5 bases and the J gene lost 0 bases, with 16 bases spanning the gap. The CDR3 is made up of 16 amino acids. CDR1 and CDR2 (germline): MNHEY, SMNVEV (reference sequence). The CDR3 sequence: CASSTGQTIMNTEAFF. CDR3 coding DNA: TGTGCCAGCAGTACCGGACAGACTATCATGAACACTGAAGCTTTCTTT.